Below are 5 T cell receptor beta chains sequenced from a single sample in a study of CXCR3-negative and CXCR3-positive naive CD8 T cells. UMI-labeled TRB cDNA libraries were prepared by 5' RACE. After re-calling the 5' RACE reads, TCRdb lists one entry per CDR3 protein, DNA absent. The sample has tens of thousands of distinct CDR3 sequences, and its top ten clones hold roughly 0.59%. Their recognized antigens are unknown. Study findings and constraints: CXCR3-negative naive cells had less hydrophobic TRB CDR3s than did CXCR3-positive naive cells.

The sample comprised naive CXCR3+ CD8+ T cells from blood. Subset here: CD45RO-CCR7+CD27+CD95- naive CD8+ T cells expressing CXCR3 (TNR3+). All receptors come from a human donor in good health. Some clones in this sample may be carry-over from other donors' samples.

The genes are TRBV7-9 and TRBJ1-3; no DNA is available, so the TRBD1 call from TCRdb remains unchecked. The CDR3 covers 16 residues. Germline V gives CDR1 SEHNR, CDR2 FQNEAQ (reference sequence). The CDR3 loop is CASSLALTVSQDTIYF.

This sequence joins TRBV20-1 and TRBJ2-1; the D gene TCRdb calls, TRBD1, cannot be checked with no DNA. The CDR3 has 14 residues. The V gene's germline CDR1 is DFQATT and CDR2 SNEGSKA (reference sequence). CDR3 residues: CSASPRGPYNEQFF.

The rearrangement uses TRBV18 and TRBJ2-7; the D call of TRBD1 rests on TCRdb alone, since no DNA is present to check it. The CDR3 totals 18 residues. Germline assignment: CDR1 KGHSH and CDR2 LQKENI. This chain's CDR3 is CASSPQPGLSNPYYEQYF. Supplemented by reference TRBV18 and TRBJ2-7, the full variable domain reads NAGVMQNPRHLVRRRGQEARLRCSPMKGHSHVYWYRQLPEEGLKFMVYLQKENIIDESGMPKERFSAEFPKEGPSILRIQQVVRGDSAAYFCASSPQPGLSNPYYEQYFGPGTRLTVT.

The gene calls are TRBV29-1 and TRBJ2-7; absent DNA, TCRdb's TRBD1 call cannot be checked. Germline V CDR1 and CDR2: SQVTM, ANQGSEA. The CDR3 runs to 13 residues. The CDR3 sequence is CSVEGDRVYEQYF.

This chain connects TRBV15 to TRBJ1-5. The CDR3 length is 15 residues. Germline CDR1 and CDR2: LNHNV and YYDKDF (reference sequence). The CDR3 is CATSRGPGRDQPQHF.